This record covers a single TCR beta chain. Antigen unknown. The data belong to a study of lymphopenia after photon versus proton radiotherapy. The study, taken as a whole, reports: After the lymphocyte nadir, photon-treated repertoires showed oligoclonal expansion, especially of CD8+ Temra cells. Post-nadir TCR diversity decline inversely tracked overall survival among those who died. Only patients who died were analyzed for survival; proton advantage is unproven. Photon-treated patients lost naive T cells and TCR diversity; proton-treated stayed stable.

The method was immunoSEQ multiplex PCR; TCRdb's version includes in-frame clones alone and lacks a portion of them. Here the sample spans 150,000 to 200,000 clones, approximately 90% being singletons. Trimming took off 6 bases at V and 3 bases at J, with 8 bases between the two ends. Per germline, CDR1 PRHDT and CDR2 FYEKMQ (reference sequence). The CDR3 extends over 12 amino acids. This sequence joins TRBV13 and TRBJ1-1; D unresolved. The source is a man aged 45-60 years with gastric cancer. Sequencing used peripheral blood, obtained from a patient treated with photon-based radiotherapy. CDR3 in DNA: TGTGCCAGCAGAAGATGGGACACTGAAGCTTTCTTT. Protein: CASRRWDTEAFF.